The TCR beta chain described here comes from a study of identical twins. The CDR3 consists of 14 residues. Germline V gives CDR1 MNHEY, CDR2 SVGEGT. Trimming cost V 8 bases and J 6 bases, with 14 bases left between them. Template switching created a universal primer site, and the cDNA included unique molecular identifiers. TCRdb re-called the 5' RACE reads through MiXCR, storing one row per CDR3 protein. This table holds 450,000 or so distinct CDR3 sequences, 14% found once. This clonotype was observed at least ten times. Its antigen is as yet unknown. Findings of the study overall: Some out-of-frame alpha sequences were shared by twins, and these showed excess low generation probability. Within cord blood, abundant beta clonotypes carried fewer insertions, but memory repertoires showed no such trend.

In addition, the sample was reused for a study of yellow fever vaccine responses in identical twins. That study reports: Reported findings indicate that twins' vaccine T cell responses seemed partially convergent, partially personalized.

The sequence was collected from a young woman in good health. The sequenced sample was CD4+ T cells sorted from blood. The J gene is TRBJ1-6, the V gene TRBV6-2 or TRBV6-3, with D tentatively TRBD1 (6 bases). CDR3 region: CASGKDRFNSPLHF. In nucleotides, the CDR3 is TGTGCCAGCGGCAAGGACAGATTTAATTCACCCCTCCACTTT.